The clone carrying this TCR beta chain was seen at least ten times. The repertoire came from unfractionated whole blood and reflected all unsorted peripheral T cells. This sample was taken from a study of HIV-infected patients and healthy controls. Study overall: After three months of therapy, CD4 counts rose modestly but significantly in 14 of 16 patients.

Germline CDR1 reads SGHVS; CDR2 reads FQNEAQ. The V end lost 7 bases, the J end lost 8 bases, and 23 bases lay between the germline ends. The CDR3 covers 15 residues. cDNA was made from around 0.5 ug RNA using alpha and beta constant primers. Separate chain-specific third strand synthesis with multiplexing indices produced the alpha and beta libraries. The cDNA received a 5' RACE adapter containing a random hexamer plus an SP2 sequencing primer site. TCRdb recomputed calls from the 5' RACE reads with MiXCR, one row per CDR3 protein. Of about 10,000 distinct CDR3 sequences listed, about 5% are singletons.

The sample was blood, taken before antiretroviral therapy. The sequence came from an adult with HIV infection. J is TRBJ1-1 and V is TRBV7-8; D unclear. This chain's CDR3 is CASTLAPDGGDEAFF. The CDR3 bases are TGTGCCAGCACCCTTGCCCCGGACGGCGGAGACGAAGCTTTCTTT. The whole variable domain, remainder taken from reference TRBV7-8 and TRBJ1-1, is GAGVSQSPRYKVAKRGQDVALRCDPISGHVSLFWYQQALGQGPEFLTYFQNEAQLDKSGLPSDRFFAERPEGSVSTLKIQRTQQEDSAVYLCASTLAPDGGDEAFFGQGTRLTVV.